This T cell receptor (beta chain) was documented in a study of blood T cell repertoires in COVID-19 (dated by TCRdb to 2018 to 2021). Notes on the research overall: Samples covering the acute and convalescent phases of COVID-19 were provided by collaborators in the United States, Italy and Spain. The material from the prospective study consisted of cDNA or gDNA derived from T cells, B-cell-depleted T cells, or PBMCs. Deeply sampled blood TCRbeta repertoires from subjects exposed to, actively infected with, or recovered from COVID-19 were included in the dataset. The repertoires were released in a freely available public database meant as a resource for research on the immune response to SARS-CoV-2. The samples were drawn from two sources: the first 160 participants of the ongoing ImmuneRACE study, and 1,200 or so subjects contributed by 6 global collaborators. A de-identified subject ID, COVID-19 status, age in years and sex were almost always included in the sample metadata. Where available, HLA class I and class II types were taken from metadata supplied by the sample provider and were not determined by assay-based typing. Summary of the overall study and its limitations: The amount of clinical and demographic metadata varied by source and participant and was provided uncurated.

V drops 1 base and J drops 4 bases, leaving 11 bases in between. Its CDR3 holds 15 amino acids, cysteine through phenylalanine. The entry retains the CDR3 DNA only, 45 bases that are in frame from base 1. CDR1 and CDR2 are read off the germline V gene as MGHRA and YSYEKL. In the case of this clone: Which antigen it targets is not known. Base qualities were left out, and no much larger clone turns up one base away.

TCRbeta CDR3 regions were amplified from genomic DNA by means of the immunoSEQ Assay, a bias-controlled multiplex PCR. The authors' pipeline ran thus. The number of nucleated cells in each sample was estimated from the amplification of reference gene primers within the assay. To quantify the absolute abundance of each unique TCRbeta CDR3 rearrangement, sequence reads were collapsed and filtered. For each sample, productive Simpson clonality was calculated as the square root of Simpson's diversity index across productive rearrangements. The clones in this table, taken by TCRdb from immuneACCESS, are in-frame only. Not every clone is retained; where verified, under half of the shortfall comes from an unresolved V gene, and the cause of the rest is unknown. V and J calls and clone size follow that table, whereas D and trimming were derived from the DNA. Here the sample has 95,000 to 150,000 clones; 60% to 85% occur a single time. The top ten hold under 1% of the sample.

The collaborating institutions used their own protocols to collect whole blood in K2EDTA tubes. For TCRbeta analysis, collaborators shipped samples in one of three forms: frozen whole blood, isolated PBMCs, or DNA extracted from either of those sample types. The clonotype comes from a human donor with acute or convalescent COVID-19. The donor label of this sample is uncertain. The source material was peripheral blood. The chain is encoded by TRBV4-1 joined to TRBJ1-5, with a tentative D gene TRBD1 over 5 matching bases. The DNA sequence is TGCGCCAGCAGCCAAGGTTCGACAGATAATCAGCCCCAGCATTTT. The resulting protein is CASSQGSTDNQPQHF.